Listed here is a single T cell receptor beta chain. Authors' data handling: From reference gene primer amplification, estimates of nucleated cell counts were derived. Only in-frame clones appear in the TCRdb table, and some are missing; sequencing was by immunoSEQ multiplex PCR. Clone size and V and J calls were adopted from that table, with D and trimming inferred from the DNA. Here the sample spans a few hundred thousand clones, roughly 88% being singletons. Participant-reported clinical history was the basis for cohort assignment. This specimen belongs to a study of blood T cell repertoires in COVID-19. Study details: From T cells, B-cell-depleted T cells, or PBMCs came the material, which was cDNA or gDNA.

This CDR3 comprises 13 residues. The ends were cut back, 7 bases at V and 1 base at J, with 11 bases in the middle. Germline V gene data show CDR1 as SGHDT and CDR2 as YYEEEE. The clonotype comes from a woman in her thirties or forties who had recovered from COVID-19. Sample: PBMCs or T cells enriched from blood (not recorded which). The chain has TRBV5-6 and TRBJ1-1, with no clear D. The CDR3 loop reads CASSGLQNTEAFF. CDR3 nucleotide sequence: TGTGCCAGCTCGGGATTACAGAACACTGAAGCTTTCTTT. The full variable domain, completed using reference TRBV5-6 and TRBJ1-1, is DAGVTQSPTHLIKTRGQQVTLRCSPKSGHDTVSWYQQALGQGPQFIFQYYEEEERQRGNFPDRFSGHQFPNYSSELNVNALLLGDSALYLCASSGLQNTEAFFGQGTRLTVV.